A single sample gave rise to the 32 T cell receptor beta chains below, sequenced in a study of T cell repertoires in cytomegalovirus infection. From the reads, TCRdb called clonotypes with MiXCR, one entry per CDR3 protein. Among fewer than 550,000 distinct CDR3 sequences listed, 26% were seen once. Sequenced input: PBMCs. The receptors were sampled from a human donor in good health (CMV status not recorded). Some clones in this sample may be carry-over from other donors' samples.

The chain links TRBV12-3 or TRBV12-4 to TRBJ1-2; D gene uncertain. There are 15 residues in the CDR3. Trimming left V 0 bases short and J 5 bases short, with 13 bases between. The CDR3 reads CASSLARSSLYGYTF. CDR3 nucleotide sequence: TGTGCCAGCAGTTTAGCGCGATCCTCCTTATATGGCTACACCTTC.

This clonotype was seen repeatedly, ten times or more. This sequence joins TRBV7-2 and TRBJ2-5; D uncertain. CDR1 SGHTA and CDR2 FQGNSA come from the germline V gene. V was trimmed by 0 bases and J by 1 base, leaving 12 bases between them. The CDR3 is 16 amino acids. The CDR3 reads CASSLASWSFQETQYF. DNA of the CDR3: TGTGCCAGCAGCTTAGCGAGCTGGAGTTTCCAAGAGACCCAGTACTTC.

This chain joins TRBV27 and TRBJ1-6, with D maybe TRBD1 (6 bases). The germline V gene encodes CDR1 MNHEY and CDR2 SMNVEV (reference sequence). The CDR3 has 15 amino acids. The V end was cut by 5 bases, the J end by 9 bases, with 17 bases between. CDR3 nucleotides: TGTGCCAGCAGTCAGGAGGGCAGGGGAATTTCACCCCTCCACTTT. This gives the protein CASSQEGRGISPLHF.

J is TRBJ1-1 and V is TRBV20-1; D unresolved. V was pared by 0 bases and J by 1 base, with 12 bases between. The CDR3 length is 15 residues. Germline V gene data show CDR1 as DFQATT and CDR2 as SNEGSKA (reference sequence). This CDR3 reads CSARDQPAANTEAFF. The CDR3 DNA reads as TGCAGTGCTAGAGATCAACCAGCCGCGAACACTGAAGCTTTCTTT.

The table lists this clonotype with a few counts. This chain joins TRBV5-1 and TRBJ2-7; no clear D gene. Trimming removed 7 bases from V and 4 bases from J, with 12 bases in between. In germline, CDR1 is SGHRS, CDR2 YFSETQ. The CDR3 loop spans 12 amino acids. The CDR3 loop reads CASRGQVYEQYF. CDR3 coding DNA: TGCGCCAGCCGCGGCCAGGTTTACGAGCAGTACTTC.

This clonotype has at least ten counts. J is TRBJ2-1 and V is TRBV4-1, with 14 positions matching TRBD2. Trimming at V came to 1 base and at J to 7 bases, leaving 3 bases not matched to a gene. The CDR3 covers 16 residues. Germline V gene data show CDR1 as MGHRA and CDR2 as YSYEKL. The CDR3 reads CASSQAGLAGGNEQFF. CDR3 nucleotide sequence: TGCGCCAGCAGCCAAGCCGGACTAGCGGGAGGAAATGAGCAGTTCTTC.

This clonotype was observed at least ten times. CDR3 protein: CASSSGGVSNQPQHF. The CDR3 DNA follows: TGTGCCAGCAGCTCAGGGGGCGTTAGCAATCAGCCCCAGCATTTT. The gene calls are TRBV7-2 and TRBJ1-5, with 8 positions matching TRBD1. This CDR3 comprises 15 residues. The ends lost 4 bases at V and 0 bases at J; junction bases unmatched: 2. Germline V lookup: CDR1 SGHTA, CDR2 FQGNSA.

CDR3 protein: CASSQDPAAGNTIYF. For the CDR3, the DNA is TGCGCCAGCAGCCAAGATCCCGCGGCCGGAAACACCATATATTTT. The gene calls are TRBV4-1 and TRBJ1-3; D unresolved. The V gene's germline CDR1 is MGHRA and CDR2 YSYEKL. This CDR3 spans 15 amino acids. Trimming stripped 0 bases from V and 4 bases from J, with 10 bases between.

CDR3 nucleotide sequence: TGTGCCACCAGCAGAGAGCGGGAGGAGACCCAGTACTTC. The encoded protein is CATSREREETQYF. The chain is built from TRBV15 and TRBJ2-5; 7 positions match TRBD2. This CDR3 spans 13 amino acids. J gave up 5 bases and V 0 bases, and 0 bases lay outside the gene matches. CDR1 and CDR2 from the germline V gene are LNHNV and YYDKDF (reference sequence).

The chain combines TRBV11-2 with TRBJ1-2; TRBD1 agrees at 8 bases. This CDR3 spans 13 amino acids. J gave up 7 bases and V 4 bases, and 5 bases lay outside the gene matches. CDR1 and CDR2 (germline): SGHAT, FQNNGV. The CDR3 protein is CASSSGGQGGYTF. DNA of the CDR3: TGTGCCAGCAGCTCAGGGGGCCAAGGTGGCTACACCTTC.

In this sample, this clonotype turned up once. With a much larger clone just one base away, this may be a read error. This chain connects TRBV19 to TRBJ2-6; TRBD2 agrees at 10 bases. Trimming cost V 7 bases and J 3 bases; bases outside gene matches: 9. This CDR3 comprises 17 residues. CDR1 and CDR2 (germline): LNHDA, SQIVND (reference sequence). CDR3 DNA sequence: TGTGCCAGTACTTCTAGCGGGGGAAAGGGTGGGGCCAACGTCCTGACTTTC. Amino acids: CASTSSGGKGGANVLTF.

This clonotype was observed at least ten times. The J gene is TRBJ2-3, the V gene TRBV11-2, with a weak D call TRBD2 (6 bases). Germline V lookup: CDR1 SGHAT, CDR2 FQNNGV. Between the trimmed V and J ends, which lost 3 bases and 0 bases, there was a span of 19 bases. This CDR3 comprises 18 residues. The CDR3 protein is CASSLLFGGKGSTDTQYF. CDR3 bases: TGTGCCAGCAGCTTGCTATTTGGCGGGAAGGGGAGCACAGATACGCAGTATTTT.

This chain uses TRBV4-2 with TRBJ1-1, with D possibly being TRBD1 (6 bases). This CDR3 region has 15 residues. Germline CDR1 is LGHNA and CDR2 is YNFKEQ. V shed 4 bases and J shed 4 bases, with 16 bases lying between them. CDR3 sequence (DNA): TGTGCCAGCAGCCGTGAAGGGGGGGGGTCCACTGAAGCTTTCTTT. It yields the protein CASSREGGGSTEAFF.

This rearrangement joins TRBV7-4 to TRBJ2-5; D may match TRBD1 or TRBD2 (5 bases each). This CDR3 is built from 12 residues. V gave up 8 bases and J gave up 5 bases, with 12 bases separating them. CDR1 and CDR2 from the germline V gene are SGHVT and SQSDAQ. CDR3 bases: TGTGCCAGCGGCCGGGGCGGGGAGACCCAGTACTTC. Translating it yields CASGRGGETQYF.

This chain uses TRBV20-1 with TRBJ2-1; no clear D. V was shortened by 6 bases and J by 4 bases, with 16 bases between the two germline ends. Germline V gene data show CDR1 as DFQATT and CDR2 as SNEGSKA (reference sequence). The CDR3 spans 14 residues. CDR3 nucleotide sequence: TGCAGTGCCCCGGGCTTTTTATCTTACAATGAGCAGTTCTTC. It translates to CSAPGFLSYNEQFF.

The chain couples TRBV4-3 to TRBJ2-3; 9 bases map to TRBD2. The V gene end was trimmed by 0 bases and the J gene end by 6 bases; junction bases not matched to a gene: 10. CDR1 and CDR2 from the germline V gene are LGHNA and YSLEER. This CDR3 comprises 17 residues. This CDR3 is CASSQEIGSGGRDTQYF. Written as DNA, the CDR3 is TGCGCCAGCAGCCAAGAAATTGGGAGCGGGGGGCGGGATACGCAGTATTTT.

The genes are TRBV7-6 and TRBJ2-1; a weak D match, TRBD2 (6 bases). Trimming left V 5 bases short and J 5 bases short, with 13 bases between. In germline, CDR1 is SGHVS, CDR2 FNYEAQ. The CDR3 extends over 14 amino acids. The DNA for the CDR3 is TGTGCCAGCAGCCCCATGGGAGGCAACAATGAGCAGTTCTTC. Protein product: CASSPMGGNNEQFF.

This clonotype was seen only a few times. The J gene is TRBJ1-5, the V gene TRBV6-2 or TRBV6-3; 8 positions agree with TRBD1. V gave up 8 bases and J gave up 1 base; unmatched junction bases: 4. Per germline, CDR1 MNHEY and CDR2 SVGEGT. CDR3 length equals 14 residues. The CDR3 bases are TGTGCCAGCCAGGACAGGGTCAGCAATCAGCCCCAGCATTTT. As protein: CASQDRVSNQPQHF.

This clonotype was picked up a small number of times. This chain connects TRBV6-2 or TRBV6-3 to TRBJ1-1; D is undetermined. CDR3 length equals 15 residues. The V gene lost 7 bases and the J gene lost 1 base, with 16 bases spanning the gap. CDR1 MNHEY and CDR2 SVGEGT come from the germline V gene. CDR3 sequence (DNA): TGTGCCAGCAATATACCCTCTTCCGGGAACACTGAAGCTTTCTTT. Translating it yields CASNIPSSGNTEAFF.

This clonotype was counted ten times or more. The CDR3 is CASSSPRQGYYTGELFF. The CDR3 DNA reads TGTGCCAGCAGCTCCCCCAGACAGGGCTATTACACCGGGGAGCTGTTTTTT. V gene TRBV11-2 combines with J gene TRBJ2-2; 7 bases are shared with TRBD1. Germline loops: CDR1 SGHAT, CDR2 FQNNGV. V lost 4 bases to trimming and J lost 3 bases; unmatched junction nucleotides: 11. CDR3 length equals 17 residues.

This clonotype has only a few counts. The rearrangement joins TRBV28 to TRBJ1-2; 9 bases are a match to TRBD1. Germline CDR1 and CDR2: MDHEN and SYDVKM. The CDR3 has 14 amino acids. The V and J ends lost 5 bases and 8 bases, in that order; junction bases with no gene match: 9. The chain's CDR3 is CASSRGDRDEGYTF. The DNA of the CDR3 is TGTGCCAGCAGTCGGGGGGACAGGGATGAGGGCTACACCTTC.

The chain is built from TRBV29-1 and TRBJ2-5; D gene unclear. This CDR3 has 13 amino acids. Germline V gene lookup returns CDR1 SQVTM and CDR2 ANQGSEA. The V end was cut by 2 bases, the J end by 9 bases, with 16 bases between. The CDR3 is CSVERWPSTAQYF. The CDR3 DNA reads as TGCAGCGTTGAACGGTGGCCTAGTACTGCCCAGTACTTC.

The V gene is TRBV12-3 or TRBV12-4, the J gene TRBJ1-2; weak D call: TRBD1 (5 bases). Trimming removed 6 bases at V and 2 bases at J, with 13 bases between. The length of the CDR3 is 14 residues. The CDR3 coding sequence is TGTGCCAGCAGAAACAGGAACGAAAACTATGGCTACACCTTC. It specifies CASRNRNENYGYTF.

The chain links TRBV7-3 to TRBJ2-1; 8 bases line up with TRBD2. CDR3 size: 15 residues. Germline CDR1 is SGHTA and CDR2 is FQGTGA. Trimming at V came to 2 bases and at J to 3 bases, leaving 3 bases not matched to a gene. The CDR3 DNA follows: TGTGCCAGCAGCTTAGGCGGGGGGAACTACAATGAGCAGTTCTTC. This codes for CASSLGGGNYNEQFF. Variable domain in full (rest from reference TRBV7-3 and TRBJ2-1): GAGVSQTPSNKVTEKGKYVELRCDPISGHTALYWYRQSLGQGPEFLIYFQGTGAADDSGLPNDRFFAVRPEGSVSTLKIQRTERGDSAVYLCASSLGGGNYNEQFFGPGTRLTVL.

This clonotype turned up a few times. This chain connects TRBV12-3 or TRBV12-4 to TRBJ2-1, with a tentative D call TRBD2 (6 bases). Trimming cost V 6 bases and J 4 bases, with 16 bases left between them. CDR3 length: 15 residues. The CDR3 sequence: CASRPPSGQYNEQFF. CDR3 DNA sequence: TGTGCCAGCAGGCCTCCGAGCGGGCAATACAATGAGCAGTTCTTC.

This clonotype showed up just a few times. This rearrangement joins TRBV11-2 to TRBJ2-1; D is perhaps TRBD2 (6 bases). The CDR3 length is 18 residues. Germline CDR1 and CDR2: SGHAT and FQNNGV. Trimming removed 2 bases at V and 0 bases at J, with 17 bases between. The CDR3 DNA reads TGTGCCAGCAGCTTAAGGGTGGTAGCGGATGTCTCCTACAATGAGCAGTTCTTC. Protein sequence: CASSLRVVADVSYNEQFF.

This sequence joins TRBV11-2 and TRBJ2-1, with TRBD2 matching over 12 bases. CDR1 and CDR2 from the germline V gene are SGHAT and FQNNGV. V lost 0 bases to trimming and J lost 7 bases; unmatched junction nucleotides: 10. The CDR3 consists of 18 residues. CDR3 region: CASSLELAGGPRVNEQFF. Here the CDR3 DNA reads TGTGCCAGCAGCTTAGAGCTAGCGGGAGGGCCACGGGTGAATGAGCAGTTCTTC.

The genes are TRBV12-3 or TRBV12-4 and TRBJ2-3, with 13 bases aligning to TRBD2. The V gene end was trimmed by 5 bases and the J gene end by 9 bases; junction bases not matched to a gene: 5. This CDR3 has 14 residues. CDR3 sequence (DNA): TGTGCCAGCAGTGGACTAGCGGGAGATCGGACGCAGTATTTT. This encodes CASSGLAGDRTQYF.

The rearrangement links TRBV6-2 or TRBV6-3 to TRBJ2-4; 7 bases match TRBD2. This CDR3 contains 13 residues. J gave up 8 bases and V 8 bases, and 9 bases lay outside the gene matches. Germline values: CDR1 MNHEY, CDR2 SVGEGT. The CDR3 is CASAGREQHIQYF. The CDR3 bases are TGTGCCAGCGCGGGGCGGGAGCAACACATTCAGTACTTC.

This clonotype was detected ten times or more. This chain joins TRBV11-2 and TRBJ2-2; D could derive from TRBD1 or TRBD2 (5 bases each). Germline-derived CDR1 and CDR2 are SGHAT and FQNNGV. Trimming stripped 4 bases from V and 2 bases from J, with 8 bases between. The CDR3 runs to 14 residues. The CDR3 DNA reads TGTGCCAGCAGCTACGGGACCAACACCGGGGAGCTGTTTTTT. Residues: CASSYGTNTGELFF.

The CDR3 region has the DNA TGTGCCAGCAGCCCTATAGCGGGAGGGGACTACGAGCAGTACTTC. Its protein product is CASSPIAGGDYEQYF. The V call is TRBV5-4, the J call TRBJ2-7; 11 positions match TRBD2. Unmatched junction bases numbered 6, after V lost 4 bases and J lost 3 bases. This CDR3 has 15 amino acids. The germline V gene has CDR1 SGHNT and CDR2 YYREEE (reference sequence).

This clonotype was seen just once. V usage is TRBV2 and J usage is TRBJ2-5; D perhaps matches TRBD1 (5 bases). Trimming left V 4 bases short and J 0 bases short, with 21 bases between. Per germline, CDR1 SNHLY and CDR2 FYNNEI. This CDR3 comprises 18 residues. As DNA, the CDR3 is TGTGCCAGCAGTGTGGGGCAGGAACCCCGAACCGACCAAGAGACCCAGTACTTC. As protein: CASSVGQEPRTDQETQYF.